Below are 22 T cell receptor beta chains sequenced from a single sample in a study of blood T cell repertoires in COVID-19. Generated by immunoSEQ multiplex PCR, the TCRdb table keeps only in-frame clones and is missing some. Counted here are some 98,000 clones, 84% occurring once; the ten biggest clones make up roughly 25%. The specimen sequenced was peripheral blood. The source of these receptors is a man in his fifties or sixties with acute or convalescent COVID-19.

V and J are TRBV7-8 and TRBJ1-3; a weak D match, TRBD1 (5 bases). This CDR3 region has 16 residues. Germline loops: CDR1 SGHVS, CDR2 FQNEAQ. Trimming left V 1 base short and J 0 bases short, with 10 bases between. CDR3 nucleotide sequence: TGTGCCAGCAGCTTAGGTCGGGGGGACTCTGGAAACACCATATATTTT. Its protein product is CASSLGRGDSGNTIYF.

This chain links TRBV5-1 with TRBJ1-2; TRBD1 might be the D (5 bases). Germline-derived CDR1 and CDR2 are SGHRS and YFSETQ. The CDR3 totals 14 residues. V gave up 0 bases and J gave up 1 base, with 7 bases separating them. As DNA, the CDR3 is TGCGCCAGCAGCTTGGATGACAGTAACTATGGCTACACCTTC. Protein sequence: CASSLDDSNYGYTF.

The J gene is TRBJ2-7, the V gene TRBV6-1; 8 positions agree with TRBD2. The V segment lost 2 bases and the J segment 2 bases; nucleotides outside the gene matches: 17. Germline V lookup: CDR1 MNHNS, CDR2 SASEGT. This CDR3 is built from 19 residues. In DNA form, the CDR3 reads TGTGCCAGCAGTGAACCGCCTGGGGGCTGGCGGGGGGCACCCTACGAGCAGTACTTC. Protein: CASSEPPGGWRGAPYEQYF.

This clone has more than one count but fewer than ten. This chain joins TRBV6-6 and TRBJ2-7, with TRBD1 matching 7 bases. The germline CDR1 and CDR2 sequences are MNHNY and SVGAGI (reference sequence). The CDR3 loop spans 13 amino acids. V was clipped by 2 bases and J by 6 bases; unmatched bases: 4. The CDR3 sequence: CASSYQDRREQYV. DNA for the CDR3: TGTGCCAGCAGTTACCAGGACAGGCGCGAGCAGTACGTC.

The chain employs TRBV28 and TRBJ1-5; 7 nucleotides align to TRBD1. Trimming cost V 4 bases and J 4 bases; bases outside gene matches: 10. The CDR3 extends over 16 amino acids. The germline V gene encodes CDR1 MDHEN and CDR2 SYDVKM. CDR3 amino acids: CASSSTDRVRNQPQHF. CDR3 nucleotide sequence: TGTGCCAGCAGTTCAACCGACAGGGTACGGAATCAGCCCCAGCATTTT.

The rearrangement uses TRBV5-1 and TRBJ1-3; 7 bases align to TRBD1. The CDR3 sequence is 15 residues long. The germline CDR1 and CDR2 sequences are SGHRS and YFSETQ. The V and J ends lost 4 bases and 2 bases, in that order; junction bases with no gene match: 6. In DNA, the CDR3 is TGCGCCAGCAGCGCATCCGGGACAGCTGGAAACACCATATATTTT. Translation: CASSASGTAGNTIYF.

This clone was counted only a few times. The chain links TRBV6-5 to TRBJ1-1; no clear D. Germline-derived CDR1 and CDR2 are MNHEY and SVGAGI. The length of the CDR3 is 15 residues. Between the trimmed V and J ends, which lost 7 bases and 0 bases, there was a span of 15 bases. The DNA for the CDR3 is TGTGCCAGCACAAAGACGGGAGACATGAACACTGAAGCTTTCTTT. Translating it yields CASTKTGDMNTEAFF.

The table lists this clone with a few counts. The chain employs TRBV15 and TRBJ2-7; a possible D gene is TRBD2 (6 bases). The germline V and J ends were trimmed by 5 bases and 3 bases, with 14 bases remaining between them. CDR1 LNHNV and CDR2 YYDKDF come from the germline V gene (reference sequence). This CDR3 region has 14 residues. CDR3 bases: TGTGCCACCAGCCCCCGGCGGGACGGCTACGAGCAGTACGTC. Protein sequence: CATSPRRDGYEQYV.

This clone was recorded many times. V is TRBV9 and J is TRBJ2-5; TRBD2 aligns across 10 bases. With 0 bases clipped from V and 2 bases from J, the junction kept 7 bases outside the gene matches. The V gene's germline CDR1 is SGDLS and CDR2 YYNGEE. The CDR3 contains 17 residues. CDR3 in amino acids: CASSVGRTSGNQETQYF. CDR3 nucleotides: TGTGCCAGCAGCGTAGGTCGGACTAGCGGAAATCAAGAGACCCAGTACTTC.

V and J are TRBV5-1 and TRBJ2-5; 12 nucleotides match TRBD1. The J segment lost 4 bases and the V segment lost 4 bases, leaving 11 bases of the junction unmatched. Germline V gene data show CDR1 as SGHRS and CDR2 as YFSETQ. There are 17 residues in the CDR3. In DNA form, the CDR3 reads TGCGCCAGCAGCCCGGAAGGGACAGGGGGCTTAAGAGAGACCCAGTACTTC. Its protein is CASSPEGTGGLRETQYF.

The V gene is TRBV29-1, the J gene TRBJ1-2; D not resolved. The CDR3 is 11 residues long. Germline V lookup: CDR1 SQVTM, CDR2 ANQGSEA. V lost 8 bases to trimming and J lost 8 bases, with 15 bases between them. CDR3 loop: CSLTSPGGYTF. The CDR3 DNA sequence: TGCAGCCTGACTAGCCCGGGCGGCTACACCTTC.

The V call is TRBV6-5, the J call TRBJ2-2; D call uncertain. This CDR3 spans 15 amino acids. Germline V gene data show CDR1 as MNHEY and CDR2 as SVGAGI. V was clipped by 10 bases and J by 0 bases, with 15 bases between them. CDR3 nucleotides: TGTGCCACGAGATACCATGAGACGAACACCGGGGAGCTGTTTTTT. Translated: CATRYHETNTGELFF.

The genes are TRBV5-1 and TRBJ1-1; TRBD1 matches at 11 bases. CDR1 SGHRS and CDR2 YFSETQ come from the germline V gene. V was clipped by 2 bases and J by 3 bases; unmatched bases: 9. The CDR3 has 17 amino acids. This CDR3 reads CASSFPGQGVLDTEAFF. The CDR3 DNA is TGCGCCAGCAGCTTTCCGGGACAGGGGGTTCTTGACACTGAAGCTTTCTTT. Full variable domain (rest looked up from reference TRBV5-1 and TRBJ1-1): KAGVTQTPRYLIKTRGQQVTLSCSPISGHRSVSWYQQTPGQGLQFLFEYFSETQRNKGNFPGRFSGRQFSNSRSEMNVSTLELGDSALYLCASSFPGQGVLDTEAFFGQGTRLTVV.

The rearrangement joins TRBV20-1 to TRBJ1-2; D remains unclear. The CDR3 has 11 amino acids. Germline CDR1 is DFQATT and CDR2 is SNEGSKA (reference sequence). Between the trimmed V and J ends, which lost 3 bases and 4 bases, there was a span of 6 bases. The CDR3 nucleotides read TGCAGTGCTAGGGACTTCTATGGCTACACCTTC. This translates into CSARDFYGYTF.

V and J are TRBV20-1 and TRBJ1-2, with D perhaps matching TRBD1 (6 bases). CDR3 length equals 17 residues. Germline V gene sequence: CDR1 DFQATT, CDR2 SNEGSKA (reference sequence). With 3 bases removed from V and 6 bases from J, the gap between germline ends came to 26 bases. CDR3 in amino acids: CSASPWTPGAWGDGYTF. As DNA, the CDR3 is TGCAGTGCTAGTCCGTGGACCCCAGGGGCTTGGGGAGATGGCTACACCTTC.

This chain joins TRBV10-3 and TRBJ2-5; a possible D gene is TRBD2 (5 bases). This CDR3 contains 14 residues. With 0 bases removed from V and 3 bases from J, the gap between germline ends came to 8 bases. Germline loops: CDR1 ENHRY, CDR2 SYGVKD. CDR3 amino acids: CAISESGREETQYF. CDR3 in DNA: TGTGCCATCAGTGAGTCAGGGAGAGAAGAGACCCAGTACTTC.

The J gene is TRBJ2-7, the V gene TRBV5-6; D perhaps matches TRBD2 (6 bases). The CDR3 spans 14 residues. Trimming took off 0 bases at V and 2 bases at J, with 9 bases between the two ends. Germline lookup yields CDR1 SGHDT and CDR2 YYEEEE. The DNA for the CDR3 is TGTGCCAGCAGCTTGGGACTAGGGACCTACGAGCAGTACTTC. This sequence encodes CASSLGLGTYEQYF.

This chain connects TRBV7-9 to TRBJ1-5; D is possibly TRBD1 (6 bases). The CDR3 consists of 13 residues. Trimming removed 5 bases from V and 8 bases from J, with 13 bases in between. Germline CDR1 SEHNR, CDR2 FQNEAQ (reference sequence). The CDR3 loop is CASSTGWDEPQHF. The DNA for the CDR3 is TGTGCCAGCAGCACAGGGTGGGACGAGCCCCAGCATTTT.

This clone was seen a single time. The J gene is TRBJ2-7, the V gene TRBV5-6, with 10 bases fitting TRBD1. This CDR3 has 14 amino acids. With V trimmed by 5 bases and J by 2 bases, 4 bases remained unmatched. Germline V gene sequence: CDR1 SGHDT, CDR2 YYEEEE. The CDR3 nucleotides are TGTGCCAGCAGTCCGGACAGGGGGGCCTACGAGCAGTACTTC. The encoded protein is CASSPDRGAYEQYF.

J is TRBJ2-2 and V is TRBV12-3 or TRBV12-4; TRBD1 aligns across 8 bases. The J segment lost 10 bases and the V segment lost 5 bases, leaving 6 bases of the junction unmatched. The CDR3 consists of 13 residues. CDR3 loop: CASSRGQAMELFF. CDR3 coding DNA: TGTGCCAGCAGTAGGGGACAGGCCATGGAGCTGTTTTTT.

In DNA form, the CDR3 reads TGTGCCAGCAGCCAAGGAAGAGTCCCTAGGAGTGAGCAGTTCTTC. Translation: CASSQGRVPRSEQFF. The V gene is TRBV14, the J gene TRBJ2-1; no firm D call. The CDR3 covers 15 residues. Trimming shortened V by 1 base and J by 9 bases, and 16 bases separated the two germline ends. Germline CDR1 and CDR2: SGHDN and FVKESK.

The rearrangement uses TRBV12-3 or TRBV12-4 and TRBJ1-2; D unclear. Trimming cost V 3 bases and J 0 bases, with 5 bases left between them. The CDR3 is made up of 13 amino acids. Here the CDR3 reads CASSFGANYGYTF. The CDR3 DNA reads TGTGCCAGCAGTTTCGGAGCTAACTATGGCTACACCTTC.